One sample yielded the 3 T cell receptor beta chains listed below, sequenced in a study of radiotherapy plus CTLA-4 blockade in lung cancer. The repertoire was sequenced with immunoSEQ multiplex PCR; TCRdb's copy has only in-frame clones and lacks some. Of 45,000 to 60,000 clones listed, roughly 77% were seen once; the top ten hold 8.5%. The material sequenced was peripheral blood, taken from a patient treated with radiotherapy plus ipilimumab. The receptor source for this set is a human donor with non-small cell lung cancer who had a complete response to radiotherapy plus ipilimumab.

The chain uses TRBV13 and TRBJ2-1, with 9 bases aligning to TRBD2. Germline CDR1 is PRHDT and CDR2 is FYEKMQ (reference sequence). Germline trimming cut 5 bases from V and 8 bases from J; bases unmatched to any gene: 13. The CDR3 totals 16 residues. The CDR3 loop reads CASSPGGGARVYEQFF. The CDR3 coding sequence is TGTGCCAGCAGCCCTGGCGGGGGGGCAAGAGTATATGAGCAGTTCTTC.

The CDR3 sequence is CASSLGQGDTEAFF. For the CDR3, the DNA is TGTGCCAGCTCACTCGGACAGGGCGACACTGAAGCTTTCTTT. V and J are TRBV18 and TRBJ1-1, with 8 positions matching TRBD1. This CDR3 region has 14 residues. Trimming cost V 4 bases and J 3 bases; bases outside gene matches: 4. Per germline, CDR1 KGHSH and CDR2 LQKENI.

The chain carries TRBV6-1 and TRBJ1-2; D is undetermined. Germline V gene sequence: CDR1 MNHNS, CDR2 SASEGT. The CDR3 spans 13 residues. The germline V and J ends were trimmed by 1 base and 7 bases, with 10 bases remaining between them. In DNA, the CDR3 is TGTGCCAGCAGTGAAGGGTGGGGAGGTGGCTACACCTTC. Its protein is CASSEGWGGGYTF.